This T cell receptor beta chain derives from a study of cytomegalovirus exposure and HLA in healthy donors. Whole-study results and caveats: When a later analysis was performed, an Asian-associated ancestry cluster reportedly had fewer N-insertions than the approximately 690-donor mean. It was assumed in the presence/absence analyses that sequencing depth was roughly uniform across donors. In an earlier analysis, most TCR beta V segments were productive about 87% or about 30% of the time.

To note about this clone: What it recognizes is unknown.

The PCR made use of 60 Vbeta and 13 Jbeta primers. TCRdb's copy holds only in-frame clones and misses some; the assay was immunoSEQ multiplex PCR. The table has around 110,000 clones, roughly 70% seen once. Germline V CDR1 and CDR2: SNHLY, FYNNEI. Between the trimmed V and J ends, which lost 4 bases and 0 bases, there was a span of 9 bases. This CDR3 contains 15 residues. J is TRBJ2-2 and V is TRBV2; D is possibly TRBD1 (5 bases). The origin of this receptor is a woman in her late teens or twenties in good health and CMV-seronegative. The material sequenced was PBMCs. The CDR3 loop is CASSVQQANTGELFF. The CDR3 DNA follows: TGTGCCAGCAGTGTGCAACAGGCGAACACCGGGGAGCTGTTTTTT.